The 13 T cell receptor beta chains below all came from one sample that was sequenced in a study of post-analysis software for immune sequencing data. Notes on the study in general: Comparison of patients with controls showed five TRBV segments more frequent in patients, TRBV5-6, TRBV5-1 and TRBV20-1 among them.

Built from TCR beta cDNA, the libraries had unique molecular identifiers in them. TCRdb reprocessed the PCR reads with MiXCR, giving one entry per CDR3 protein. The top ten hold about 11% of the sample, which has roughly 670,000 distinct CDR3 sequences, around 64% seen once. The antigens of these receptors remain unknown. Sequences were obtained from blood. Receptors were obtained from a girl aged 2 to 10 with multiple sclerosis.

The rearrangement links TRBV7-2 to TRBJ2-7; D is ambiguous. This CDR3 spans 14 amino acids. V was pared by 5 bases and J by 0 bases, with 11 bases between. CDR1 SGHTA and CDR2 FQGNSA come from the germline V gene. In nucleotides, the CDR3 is TGTGCCAGCAGCCCCCACGGAAGCTCCTACGAGCAGTACTTC. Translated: CASSPHGSSYEQYF.

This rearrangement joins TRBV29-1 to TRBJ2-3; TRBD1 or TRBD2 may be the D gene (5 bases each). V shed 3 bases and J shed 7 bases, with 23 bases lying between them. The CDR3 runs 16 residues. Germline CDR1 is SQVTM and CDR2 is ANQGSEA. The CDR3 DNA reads TGCAGCGTTGATAGGATCCCGGGGACGCTTACTCATACGCAGTATTTT. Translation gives CSVDRIPGTLTHTQYF.

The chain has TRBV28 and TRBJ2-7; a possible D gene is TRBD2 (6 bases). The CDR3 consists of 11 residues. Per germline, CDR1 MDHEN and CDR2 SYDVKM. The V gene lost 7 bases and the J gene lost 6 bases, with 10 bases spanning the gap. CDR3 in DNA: TGTGCCAGCAAGGAGGAGGGCGAGCAGTACTTC. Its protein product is CASKEEGEQYF.

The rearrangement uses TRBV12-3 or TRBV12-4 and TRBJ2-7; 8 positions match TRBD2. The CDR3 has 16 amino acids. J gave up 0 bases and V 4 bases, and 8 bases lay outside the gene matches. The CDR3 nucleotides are TGTGCCAGCAGTTCCCTACAGCGGGGGAGCTCCTACGAGCAGTACTTC. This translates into CASSSLQRGSSYEQYF.

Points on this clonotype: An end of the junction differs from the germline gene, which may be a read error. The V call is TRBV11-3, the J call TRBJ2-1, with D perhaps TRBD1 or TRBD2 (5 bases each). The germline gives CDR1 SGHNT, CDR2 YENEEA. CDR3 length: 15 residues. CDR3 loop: CVSSHRDDGSNEQFF. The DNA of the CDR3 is TGTGTCAGCAGCCACCGGGACGATGGCTCCAATGAGCAGTTCTTC.

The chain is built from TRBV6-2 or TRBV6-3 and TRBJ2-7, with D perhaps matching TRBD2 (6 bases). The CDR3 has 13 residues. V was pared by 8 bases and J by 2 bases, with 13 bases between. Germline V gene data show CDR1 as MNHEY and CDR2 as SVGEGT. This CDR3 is CASLTRRAYEQYF. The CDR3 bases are TGTGCCAGCCTCACTCGGAGGGCCTACGAGCAGTACTTC.

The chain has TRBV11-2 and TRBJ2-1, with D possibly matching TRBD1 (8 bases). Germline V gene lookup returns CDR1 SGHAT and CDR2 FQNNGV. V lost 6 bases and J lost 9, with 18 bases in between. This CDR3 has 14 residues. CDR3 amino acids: CASSPDRGGSEQFF. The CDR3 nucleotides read TGTGCCAGCAGTCCCGACAGGGGAGGGAGTGAGCAGTTCTTC. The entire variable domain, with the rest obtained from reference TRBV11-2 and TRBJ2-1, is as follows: EAGVAQSPRYKIIEKRQSVAFWCNPISGHATLYWYQQILGQGPKLLIQFQNNGVVDDSQLPKDRFSAERLKGVDSTLKIQPAKLEDSAVYLCASSPDRGGSEQFFGPGTRLTVL.

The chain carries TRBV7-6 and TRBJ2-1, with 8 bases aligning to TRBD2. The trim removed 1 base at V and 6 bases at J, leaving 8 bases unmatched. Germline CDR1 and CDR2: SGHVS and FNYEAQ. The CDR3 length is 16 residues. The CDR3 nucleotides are TGTGCCAGCAGCTTAGAAGCGGGAGAAAGCGGCAATGAGCAGTTCTTC. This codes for CASSLEAGESGNEQFF.

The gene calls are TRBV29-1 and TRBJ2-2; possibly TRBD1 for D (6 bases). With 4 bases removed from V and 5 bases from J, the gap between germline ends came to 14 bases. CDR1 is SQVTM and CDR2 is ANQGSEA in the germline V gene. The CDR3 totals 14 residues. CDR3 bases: TGCAGCGTTGCCCACAGGGTGGGAACCGGGGAGCTGTTTTTT. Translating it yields CSVAHRVGTGELFF.

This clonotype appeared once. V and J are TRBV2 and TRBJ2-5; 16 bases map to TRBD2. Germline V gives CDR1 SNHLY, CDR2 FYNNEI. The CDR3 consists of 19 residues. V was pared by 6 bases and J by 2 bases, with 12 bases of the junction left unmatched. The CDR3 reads CASSLGTSGRAEEQETQYF. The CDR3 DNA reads TGTGCCAGCAGCCTTGGGACTAGCGGGAGGGCTGAGGAACAAGAGACCCAGTACTTC.

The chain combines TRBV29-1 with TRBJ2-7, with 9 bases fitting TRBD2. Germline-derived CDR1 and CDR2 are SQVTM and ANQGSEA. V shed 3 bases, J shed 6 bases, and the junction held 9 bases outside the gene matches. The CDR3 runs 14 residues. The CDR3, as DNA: TGCAGCGTTGAGATAGGTAGCGGGAGTCGCGAGCAGTACTTC. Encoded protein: CSVEIGSGSREQYF.

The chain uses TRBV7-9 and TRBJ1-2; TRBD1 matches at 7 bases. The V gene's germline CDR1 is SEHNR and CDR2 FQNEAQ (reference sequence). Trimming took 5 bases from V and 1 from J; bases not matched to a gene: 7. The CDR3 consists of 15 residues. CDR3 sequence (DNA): TGTGCCAGCAGCCCTGGACAGGATCTTAACTATGGCTACACCTTC. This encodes CASSPGQDLNYGYTF.

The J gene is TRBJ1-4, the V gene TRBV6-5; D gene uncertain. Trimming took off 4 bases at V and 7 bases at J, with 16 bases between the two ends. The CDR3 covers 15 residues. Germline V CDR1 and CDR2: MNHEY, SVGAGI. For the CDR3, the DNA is TGTGCCAGCAGTTTGAGTTGGGGAGAGGGTGAAAAACTGTTTTTT. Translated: CASSLSWGEGEKLFF.